This T cell receptor beta chain was observed in a study of cytomegalovirus exposure and HLA in healthy donors. The PCR was carried out with 60 Vbeta primers and 13 Jbeta primers. Sequencing was performed with immunoSEQ multiplex PCR; in TCRdb, only in-frame clones are kept and a portion is missing. The data contain roughly 160,000 clones, approximately 83% of them seen just once; the ten biggest clones take up approximately 9.4%. This CDR3 spans 17 amino acids. Germline V CDR1 and CDR2: SNHLY, FYNNEI. V was pared by 6 bases and J by 2 bases, with 7 bases of the junction left unmatched. This TCR derives from a man younger than 35 in good health and CMV-seropositive. Sequences were obtained from PBMCs. The V gene is TRBV2, the J gene TRBJ2-3, with 14 bases identical to TRBD2. In nucleotides, the CDR3 is TGTGCCAGCAGAGCGGGACTAGCGGGGGTACACACAGATACGCAGTATTTT. It encodes CASRAGLAGVHTDTQYF.